One sample yielded the 25 T cell receptor beta chains listed below, sequenced in a study of cytomegalovirus exposure and HLA in healthy donors. The primer mix had 60 Vbeta and 13 Jbeta primers. This table comes from immunoSEQ multiplex PCR, and its TCRdb copy is limited to in-frame clones, with some not included. The table shows roughly 200,000 clones, with 77% occurring only once. Sequenced material: PBMCs. The receptors here all came from a woman between 55 and 75 years old in good health and CMV-seropositive.

The rearrangement links TRBV28 to TRBJ2-2, with 8 nucleotides matching TRBD2. Germline values: CDR1 MDHEN, CDR2 SYDVKM. The CDR3 consists of 15 residues. The V segment lost 1 base and the J segment 7 bases; nucleotides outside the gene matches: 5. The CDR3 is CASSLLTSGDGELFF. CDR3 nucleotides: TGTGCCAGCAGTTTATTAACTAGCGGAGACGGGGAGCTGTTTTTT.

The rearrangement links TRBV6-5 to TRBJ2-1; D not resolved. The CDR3 sequence is 12 residues long. V was trimmed by 6 bases and J by 10 bases, leaving 13 bases between them. Germline V gene sequence: CDR1 MNHEY, CDR2 SVGAGI. CDR3 in amino acids: CASSRDWYEQFF. CDR3 nucleotide sequence: TGTGCCAGCAGCCGCGACTGGTACGAGCAGTTCTTC.

V is TRBV4-1 and J is TRBJ1-1; tentative D call: TRBD1 (5 bases). Germline CDR1 is MGHRA and CDR2 is YSYEKL. This CDR3 comprises 15 residues. The V gene lost 0 bases and the J gene lost 4 bases, with 12 bases spanning the gap. CDR3 DNA sequence: TGCGCCAGCAGCCAAGATTCTCGGGGGGTCACTGAAGCTTTCTTT. Translated, it gives CASSQDSRGVTEAFF.

Sample share makes this clone medium-sized. V is TRBV10-3 and J is TRBJ2-3; the D gene is possibly TRBD1 (6 bases). Germline-derived CDR1 and CDR2 are ENHRY and SYGVKD. V gave up 0 bases and J gave up 5 bases, with 12 bases separating them. The CDR3 sequence is 15 residues long. The chain's CDR3 is CAISESGTTLDTQYF. CDR3 nucleotides: TGTGCCATCAGTGAGTCTGGGACAACGTTAGATACGCAGTATTTT.

The chain combines TRBV5-4 with TRBJ1-3, with 7 nucleotides matching TRBD1. Per germline, CDR1 SGHNT and CDR2 YYREEE (reference sequence). CDR3 length: 16 residues. Trimming cost V 4 bases and J 0 bases; bases outside gene matches: 7. The DNA for the CDR3 is TGTGCCAGCAGCATATCCGGGACAGTCTCTGGAAACACCATATATTTT. It specifies CASSISGTVSGNTIYF.

CDR3 coding DNA: TGTGCCAGCAGCTTCCTACAGGGGGTAAATGTAATCGGGGAGCTGTTTTTT. Translation: CASSFLQGVNVIGELFF. The rearrangement joins TRBV5-6 to TRBJ2-2; TRBD1 matches at 8 bases. The CDR3 is made up of 17 amino acids. Germline V gene sequence: CDR1 SGHDT, CDR2 YYEEEE. Trimming cost V 2 bases and J 7 bases; bases outside gene matches: 13.

The CDR3 coding sequence is TGTGCCAGCAGCACCGGACAGGGGAAGGTAGAGACCCAGTACTTC. It translates to CASSTGQGKVETQYF. The chain combines TRBV11-3 with TRBJ2-5; 9 nucleotides line up with TRBD1. CDR1 SGHNT and CDR2 YENEEA come from the germline V gene. The CDR3 has 15 residues. The trim removed 5 bases at V and 4 bases at J, leaving 8 bases unmatched.

Details on this clone: Other DNA variants within this sample encode the same CDR3. This chain connects TRBV19 to TRBJ1-5; D not resolved. Germline values: CDR1 LNHDA, CDR2 SQIVND (reference sequence). CDR3 length: 15 residues. The V gene lost 1 base and the J gene lost 3 bases, with 10 bases spanning the gap. The chain's CDR3 is CASSIAGSPNQPQHF. The CDR3 nucleotides read TGTGCCAGTAGTATAGCTGGGAGTCCCAATCAGCCCCAGCATTTT.

This clone came up once. The J gene is TRBJ2-3, the V gene TRBV5-6, with 14 bases fitting TRBD2. Germline CDR1 reads SGHDT; CDR2 reads YYEEEE. This CDR3 region has 19 residues. Trimming cost V 1 base and J 3 bases; bases outside gene matches: 10. This CDR3 reads CASSLYVTSGRGRTDTQYF. CDR3 DNA sequence: TGTGCCAGCAGCTTGTATGTGACTAGCGGGAGGGGACGGACAGATACGCAGTATTTT.

For this clone: Other DNA sequences in the same sample also yield this CDR3. The genes are TRBV28 and TRBJ1-1; D is unresolved. Trimming stripped 1 base from V and 2 bases from J, with 5 bases between. In germline, CDR1 is MDHEN, CDR2 SYDVKM. This CDR3 has 13 residues. The CDR3 DNA reads as TGTGCCAGCAGTTTATCAGGAAACACTGAAGCTTTCTTT. Protein sequence: CASSLSGNTEAFF.

This chain joins TRBV27 and TRBJ1-3; D uncertain. Germline V gene lookup returns CDR1 MNHEY and CDR2 SMNVEV (reference sequence). The CDR3 covers 17 residues. V lost 8 bases to trimming and J lost 0 bases, with 20 bases between them. The CDR3 region has the DNA TGTGCCAGCTCCAACGAGGGCGGACCCGTCTCTGGAAACACCATATATTTT. It is translated as CASSNEGGPVSGNTIYF.

A few counts support this clone. V is TRBV2 and J is TRBJ2-3; 7 bases fit TRBD2. There are 18 residues in the CDR3. The V gene's germline CDR1 is SNHLY and CDR2 FYNNEI. V lost 5 bases to trimming and J lost 0 bases; unmatched junction nucleotides: 14. CDR3 bases: TGTGCCAGCAGTTTATTTGGGGGGGGAACTACCAGCACAGATACGCAGTATTTT. The encoded protein is CASSLFGGGTTSTDTQYF.

The gene calls are TRBV5-8 and TRBJ1-6, with 7 bases identical to TRBD1. CDR3 length: 20 amino acids. Germline loops: CDR1 SGHTS, CDR2 YDEGEE. V trimming: 1 base; J trimming: 4 bases; junction bases outside the gene matches: 17. The CDR3 sequence is CASSLTRTGDLIPYNSPLHF. The CDR3 DNA reads as TGTGCCAGCAGCTTGACCAGGACAGGCGATCTTATCCCTTATAATTCACCCCTCCACTTT.

This chain connects TRBV19 to TRBJ1-3, with D unclear. Germline V gene data show CDR1 as LNHDA and CDR2 as SQIVND (reference sequence). This CDR3 comprises 14 residues. V was clipped by 5 bases and J by 4 bases, with 12 bases between them. The DNA for the CDR3 is TGTGCCAGTAGTGAACAGACGGGAGGAAACACCATATATTTT. Protein product: CASSEQTGGNTIYF. Full variable domain (outside the CDR3, taken from reference TRBV19 and TRBJ1-3): DGGITQSPKYLFRKEGQNVTLSCEQNLNHDAMYWYRQDPGQGLRLIYYSQIVNDFQKGDIAEGYSVSREKKESFPLTVTSAQKNPTAFYLCASSEQTGGNTIYFGEGSWLTVV.

V gene TRBV25-1 combines with J gene TRBJ1-6; 8 bases align to TRBD1. From germline, CDR1 is MGHDK and CDR2 SYGVNS. This CDR3 has 14 amino acids. The J segment lost 9 bases and the V segment lost 2 bases, leaving 3 bases of the junction unmatched. Written as DNA, the CDR3 is TGTGCCAGCAGTGAACCAGGGGGCTCTTCACCCCTCCACTTT. This gives the protein CASSEPGGSSPLHF.

This clone was seen just once. The chain links TRBV6-5 to TRBJ1-1; D may be TRBD1 (6 bases). V was cut by 6 bases and J by 3 bases, with 8 bases left in between. This CDR3 region has 12 residues. Germline CDR1 MNHEY, CDR2 SVGAGI. The CDR3 reads CASRQGYTEAFF. The CDR3 nucleotides are TGTGCCAGCAGACAGGGATACACTGAAGCTTTCTTT.

V and J are TRBV29-1 and TRBJ2-2, with D possibly TRBD1 on 5 matching bases. CDR3 size: 15 residues. The V gene lost 1 base and the J gene lost 6 bases, with 15 bases spanning the gap. Germline CDR1 reads SQVTM; CDR2 reads ANQGSEA. The CDR3 DNA is TGCAGCGTTGAAGCTCGGCAGGGTATGGCCGGGGAGCTGTTTTTT. It is translated as CSVEARQGMAGELFF.

The J gene is TRBJ2-2, the V gene TRBV2; D perhaps matches TRBD1 (5 bases). The CDR3 runs 15 residues. Germline CDR1 reads SNHLY; CDR2 reads FYNNEI. Trimming stripped 3 bases from V and 0 bases from J, with 8 bases between. The CDR3 sequence is CASSDETANTGELFF. The CDR3 DNA follows: TGTGCCAGCAGTGATGAGACAGCGAACACCGGGGAGCTGTTTTTT.

The chain links TRBV28 to TRBJ1-5; the D is unclear. Per the germline V gene, CDR1 is MDHEN and CDR2 is SYDVKM. This CDR3 has 13 amino acids. Trimming cost V 6 bases and J 6 bases, with 12 bases left between them. CDR3 amino acids: CASSSGWGQPQHF. Written as DNA, the CDR3 is TGTGCCAGCAGCTCGGGGTGGGGTCAGCCCCAGCATTTT.

This clone was recorded many times. The CDR3 here is CASSDRGSGTEAFF. In DNA form, the CDR3 reads TGTGCCAGCAGTGATAGGGGTAGCGGCACTGAAGCTTTCTTT. This chain links TRBV25-1 with TRBJ1-1, with D perhaps matching TRBD1 (5 bases). V lost 3 bases and J lost 4, with 12 bases in between. The CDR3 runs to 14 residues. The germline CDR1 and CDR2 sequences are MGHDK and SYGVNS. Filled out from reference TRBV25-1 and TRBJ1-1, the complete variable domain reads EADIYQTPRYLVIGTGKKITLECSQTMGHDKMYWYQQDPGMELHLIHYSYGVNSTEKGDLSSESTVSRIRTEHFPLTLESARPSHTSQYLCASSDRGSGTEAFFGQGTRLTVV.

The CDR3 DNA is TGTGCCAGCAGCTTGGGTGGGGCCGGTCAGCCCCAGCATTTT. Its translation: CASSLGGAGQPQHF. The chain carries TRBV5-4 and TRBJ1-5, with a tentative D call TRBD1 (5 bases). This CDR3 contains 14 residues. CDR1 and CDR2 (germline): SGHNT, YYREEE (reference sequence). The germline V and J ends were trimmed by 0 bases and 6 bases, with 10 bases remaining between them.

The CDR3 coding sequence is TGTGCCAGTATCCGAACAGGGGGCAAATCACCCCTCCACTTT. This codes for CASIRTGGKSPLHF. The rearrangement links TRBV19 to TRBJ1-6; 9 bases agree with TRBD1. V trimming: 7 bases; J trimming: 10 bases; junction bases outside the gene matches: 8. CDR1 and CDR2 (germline): LNHDA, SQIVND (reference sequence). The CDR3 has 14 residues.

The chain combines TRBV4-1 with TRBJ2-1; D unresolved. In germline, CDR1 is MGHRA, CDR2 YSYEKL. This CDR3 region has 15 residues. The ends were cut back, 5 bases at V and 4 bases at J, with 15 bases in the middle. CDR3 loop: CASSYQRLTYNEQFF. The CDR3 bases are TGCGCCAGCAGCTATCAAAGACTGACGTACAATGAGCAGTTCTTC.

Note on this clone: Germline and junction disagree at one end, which may indicate a read error. The rearrangement joins TRBV7-9 to TRBJ1-2; D is unclear. The CDR3 runs 17 residues. Germline V CDR1 and CDR2: SEHNR, FQNEAQ (reference sequence). The CDR3 loop reads CSSSQMGLRGANYGYTF. The CDR3 nucleotides read TGTTCCAGCAGCCAAATGGGGTTGCGGGGAGCTAACTATGGCTACACCTTC. Together with reference TRBV7-9 and TRBJ1-2, the CDR3 gives the full variable domain: DTGVSQNPRHKITKRGQNVTFRCDPISEHNRLYWYRQTLGQGPEFLTYFQNEAQLEKSRLLSDRFSAERPKGSFSTLEIQRTEQGDSAMYLCSSSQMGLRGANYGYTFGSGTRLTVV.

This chain connects TRBV21-1 to TRBJ2-7; TRBD2, the table's D call, lacks a check against the DNA. TRBV21-1 is reported as a pseudogene. The CDR3 is 17 residues long. The chain's CDR3 is CASSSHRPRLTTYEQYF. DNA of the CDR3: TGTGCCAGCAGCAGCCACCGACCGCGCCTCACTACCTACGAGCAGTACTTC.